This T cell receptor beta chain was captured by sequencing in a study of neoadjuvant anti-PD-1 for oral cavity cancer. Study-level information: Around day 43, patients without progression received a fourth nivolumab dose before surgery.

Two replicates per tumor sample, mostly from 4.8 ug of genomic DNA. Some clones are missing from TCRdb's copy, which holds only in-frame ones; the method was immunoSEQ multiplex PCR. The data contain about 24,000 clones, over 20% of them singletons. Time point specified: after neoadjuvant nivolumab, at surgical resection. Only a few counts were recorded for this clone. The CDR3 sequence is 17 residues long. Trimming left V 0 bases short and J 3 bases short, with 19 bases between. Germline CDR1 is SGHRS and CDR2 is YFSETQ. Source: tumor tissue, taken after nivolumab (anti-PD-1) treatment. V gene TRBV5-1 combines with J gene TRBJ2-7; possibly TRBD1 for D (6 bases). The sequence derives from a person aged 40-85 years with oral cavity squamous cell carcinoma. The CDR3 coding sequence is TGCGCCAGCAGCTTGGCGACCCACAGGGTGTTCGGCTACGAGCAGTACTTC. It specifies CASSLATHRVFGYEQYF.